The rows below give T cell receptor beta chains drawn from one sample of a study of tumor and adjacent non-tumor tissue in lung cancer. TCRdb re-called the multiplex PCR reads through MiXCR, storing one row per CDR3 protein. The table records about 200,000 distinct CDR3 sequences, approximately 74% of them present only once. Specimen: lung tumor tissue. The receptors were gathered from a man in his sixties with non-small cell lung cancer. Each CDR3 is given with its conserved first and last residue. The D gene is left open where the match is weak. Rows may omit the clone size; those that give it use once, few, many or a size class.

V gene,clone size,J gene,D gene,CDR3 DNA,CDR3 protein
TRBV6-2/TRBV6-3,.,TRBJ2-2,.,TGTGTCAGCGGCTCTGGGCAGAACACCGGGGAGCTGTTTTTT,CVSGSGQNTGELFF
TRBV4-3,.,TRBJ1-1,.,TGCACCAGCAGCCAAGACGTTCCGAGCAGGTCGGGCACTGAAGCTTTCTTT,CTSSQDVPSRSGTEAFF
TRBV20-1,few,TRBJ1-1,.,TGCAGTGCTAGAGATAGTAGGGCCAACACTGAAGCTTTCTTT,CSARDSRANTEAFF
TRBV6-2/TRBV6-3,.,TRBJ1-2,.,TGTGCCAGCACTATGAGGGGTAGGGGCTACACCTTC,CASTMRGRGYTF
TRBV28,.,TRBJ1-2,.,TGTGCCAGCAGTCCTACGGAGGGGGGCGGCTACACCTTC,CASSPTEGGGYTF
TRBV20-1,many,TRBJ2-5,.,TGCAGTGCTAGAGGGGTGACATTTACTAAAGAGACCCAGTACTTC,CSARGVTFTKETQYF
TRBV11-3,.,TRBJ2-1,.,TGTGCCAGCAGCCTCGGTTCCGAGCAGTTCTTC,CASSLGSEQFF
TRBV5-5,.,TRBJ2-2,.,TGTGCCAACTGCTTGGGGGGAAACACCGGGGAGCTGTTTTTT,CANCLGGNTGELFF
TRBV11-2,.,TRBJ1-1,.,TGTGCTAGCAGTGCCTCGAGGGACGGCCTAGAGGCTTTCTTT,CASSASRDGLEAFF
TRBV11-2,.,TRBJ2-7,.,TGTGCCAGCAGCTTCACAGGGAACTACGGGCAGTACTTC,CASSFTGNYGQYF
TRBV24-1,many,TRBJ2-7,.,TGTGCCACCAGTGGCCCTCCGGACTTCTACGAGCAGTACTTC,CATSGPPDFYEQYF
TRBV4-3,.,TRBJ1-5,.,TGCGCCAGCAGCCCCCGGGCGCAAGGCACCGATACGCAGCATTTT,CASSPRAQGTDTQHF
TRBV20-1,once,TRBJ2-7,TRBD2,TGCAGTGCTAGAAATCGGGCTAGCGGGAGCATCCTTGGCGAGCAGTACTTC,CSARNRASGSILGEQYF
TRBV6-2/TRBV6-3,.,TRBJ2-1,.,TGTGCCACTAAAGATTTAGGCAATGAGCAATTCTTC,CATKDLGNEQFF
TRBV11-2,few,TRBJ2-1,.,TGTGCTAGCAACTTAGAACCTGGGGGCCATGAGCAGTTCTTC,CASNLEPGGHEQFF
TRBV12-3/TRBV12-4,.,TRBJ1-5,TRBD1,TGTGCCAGCAACGCGGGACAGGGGGCGTATCAGTCCCAGCATTTT,CASNAGQGAYQSQHF
TRBV6-6,.,TRBJ2-7,.,TGTGCCAGCAGTTATTATGGCACGGAAGGCGATATAGAGCAGTACTTC,CASSYYGTEGDIEQYF